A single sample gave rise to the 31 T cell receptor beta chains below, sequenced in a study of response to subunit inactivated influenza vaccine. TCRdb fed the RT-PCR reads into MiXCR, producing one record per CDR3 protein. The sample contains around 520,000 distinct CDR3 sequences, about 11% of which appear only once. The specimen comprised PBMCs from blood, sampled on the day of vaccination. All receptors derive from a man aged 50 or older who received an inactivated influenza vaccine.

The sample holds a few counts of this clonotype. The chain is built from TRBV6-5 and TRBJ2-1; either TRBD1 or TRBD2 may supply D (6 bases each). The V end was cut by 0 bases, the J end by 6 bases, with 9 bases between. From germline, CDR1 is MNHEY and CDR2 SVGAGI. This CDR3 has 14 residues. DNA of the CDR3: TGTGCCAGCAGTTACTCTGGGGGGCCCAATGAGCAGTTCTTC. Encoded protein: CASSYSGGPNEQFF.

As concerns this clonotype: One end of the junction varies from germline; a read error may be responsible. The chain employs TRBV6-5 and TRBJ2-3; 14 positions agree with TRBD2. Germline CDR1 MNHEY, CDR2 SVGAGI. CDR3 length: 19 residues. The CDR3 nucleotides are TGTGCCAGCAGTTACTCCTGGAGGACTAGCGGGGGGAACACAAATACGCAGTATTTT. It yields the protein CASSYSWRTSGGNTNTQYF.

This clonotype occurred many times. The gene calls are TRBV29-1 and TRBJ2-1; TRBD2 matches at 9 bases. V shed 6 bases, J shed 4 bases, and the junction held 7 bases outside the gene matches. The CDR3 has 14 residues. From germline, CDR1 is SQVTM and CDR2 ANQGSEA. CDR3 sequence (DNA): TGCAGCGTATTCTTAACTAGCGGGTACAATGAGCAGTTCTTC. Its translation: CSVFLTSGYNEQFF.

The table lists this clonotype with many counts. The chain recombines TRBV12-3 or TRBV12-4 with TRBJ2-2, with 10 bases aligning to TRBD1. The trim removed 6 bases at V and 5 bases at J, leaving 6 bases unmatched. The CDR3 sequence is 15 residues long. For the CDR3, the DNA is TGTGCCAGCAGAAGACAGGGGGCGCGGACCGGGGAGCTGTTTTTT. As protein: CASRRQGARTGELFF.

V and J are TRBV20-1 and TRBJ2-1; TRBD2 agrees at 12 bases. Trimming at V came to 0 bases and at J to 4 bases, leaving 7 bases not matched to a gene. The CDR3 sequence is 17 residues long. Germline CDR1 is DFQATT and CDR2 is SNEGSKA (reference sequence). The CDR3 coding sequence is TGCAGTGCTAGAGATCCAAAACTAGCGGGGGGTTACAATGAGCAGTTCTTC. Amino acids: CSARDPKLAGGYNEQFF.

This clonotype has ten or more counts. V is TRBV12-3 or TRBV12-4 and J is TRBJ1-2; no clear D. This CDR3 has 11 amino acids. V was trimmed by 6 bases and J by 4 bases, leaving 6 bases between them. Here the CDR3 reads CASRRSYGYTF. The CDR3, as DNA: TGTGCCAGCAGGCGGAGCTATGGCTACACCTTC.

The CDR3 DNA reads as TGTGCCAGCAGACGGACAGGCGCTAATTCACCCCTCCACTTT. Residues: CASRRTGANSPLHF. The genes are TRBV7-9 and TRBJ1-6; 7 bases are a match to TRBD1. The germline CDR1 and CDR2 sequences are SEHNR and FQNEAQ (reference sequence). The CDR3 covers 14 residues. Losses at the gene ends were 6 bases for V and 6 bases for J; bases not matched to a gene: 5.

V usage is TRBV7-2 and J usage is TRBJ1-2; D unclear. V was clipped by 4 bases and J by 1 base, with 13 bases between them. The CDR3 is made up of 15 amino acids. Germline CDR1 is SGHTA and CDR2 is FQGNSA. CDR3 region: CASSYGQTFNYGYTF. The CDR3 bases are TGTGCCAGCAGCTACGGGCAAACCTTTAACTATGGCTACACCTTC.

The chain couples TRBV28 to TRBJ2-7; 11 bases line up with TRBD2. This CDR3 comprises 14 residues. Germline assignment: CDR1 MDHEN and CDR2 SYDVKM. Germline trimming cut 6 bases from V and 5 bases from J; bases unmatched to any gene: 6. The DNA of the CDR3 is TGTGCCAGCAGCTCCGGGACTAGCGGCCACGAGCAGTACTTC. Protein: CASSSGTSGHEQYF.

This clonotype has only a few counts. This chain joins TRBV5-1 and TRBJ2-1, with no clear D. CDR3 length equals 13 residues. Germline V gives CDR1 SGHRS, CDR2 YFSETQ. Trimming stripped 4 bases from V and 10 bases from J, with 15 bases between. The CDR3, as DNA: TGCGCCAGCAGCCCCGCTGGTGGCTGGGAGCAGTTCTTC. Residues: CASSPAGGWEQFF.

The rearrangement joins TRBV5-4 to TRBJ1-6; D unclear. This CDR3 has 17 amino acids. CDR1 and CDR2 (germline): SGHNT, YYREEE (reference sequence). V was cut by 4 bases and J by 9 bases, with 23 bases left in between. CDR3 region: CASSDPLVSAEGSPLHF. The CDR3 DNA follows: TGTGCCAGCAGCGACCCTCTAGTTTCAGCGGAGGGTTCACCCCTCCACTTT.

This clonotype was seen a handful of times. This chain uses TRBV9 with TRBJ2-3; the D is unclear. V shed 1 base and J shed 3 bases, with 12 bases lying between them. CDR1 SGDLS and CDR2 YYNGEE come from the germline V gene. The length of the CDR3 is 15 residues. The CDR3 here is CASSVLPGPTDTQYF. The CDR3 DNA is TGTGCCAGCAGCGTATTACCGGGTCCTACAGATACGCAGTATTTT.

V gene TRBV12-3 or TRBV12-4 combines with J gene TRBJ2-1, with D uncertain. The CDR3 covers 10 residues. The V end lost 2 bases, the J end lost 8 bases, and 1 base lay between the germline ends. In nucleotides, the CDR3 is TGTGCCAGCAGTTTACATGAGCAGTTCTTC. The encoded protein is CASSLHEQFF.

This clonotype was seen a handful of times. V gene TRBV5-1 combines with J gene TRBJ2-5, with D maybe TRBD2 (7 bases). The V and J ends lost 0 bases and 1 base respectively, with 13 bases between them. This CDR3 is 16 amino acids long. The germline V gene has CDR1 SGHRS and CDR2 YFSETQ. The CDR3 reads CASSLEGGVFQETQYF. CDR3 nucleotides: TGCGCCAGCAGCTTGGAGGGGGGGGTTTTCCAAGAGACCCAGTACTTC.

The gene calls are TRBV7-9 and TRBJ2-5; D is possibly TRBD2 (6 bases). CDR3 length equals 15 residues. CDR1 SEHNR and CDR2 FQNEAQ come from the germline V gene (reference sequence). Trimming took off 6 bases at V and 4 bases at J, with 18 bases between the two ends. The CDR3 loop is CASSLSSARRETQYF. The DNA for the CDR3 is TGTGCCAGCAGTCTATCTAGCGCCCGTCGAGAGACCCAGTACTTC.

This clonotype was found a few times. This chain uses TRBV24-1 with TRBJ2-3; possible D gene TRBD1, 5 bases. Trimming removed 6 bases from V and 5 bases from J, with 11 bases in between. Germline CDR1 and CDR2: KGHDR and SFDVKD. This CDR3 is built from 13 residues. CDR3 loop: CATSLGRIDTQYF. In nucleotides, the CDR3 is TGTGCCACCAGTTTGGGGCGGATAGATACGCAGTATTTT.

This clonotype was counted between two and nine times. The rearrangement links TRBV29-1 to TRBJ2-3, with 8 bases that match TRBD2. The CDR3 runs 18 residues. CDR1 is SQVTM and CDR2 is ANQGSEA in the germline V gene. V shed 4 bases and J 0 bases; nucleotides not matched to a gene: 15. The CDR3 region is CSVGPWWVAGLSTDTQYF. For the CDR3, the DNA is TGCAGCGTTGGCCCTTGGTGGGTAGCGGGGCTTAGCACAGATACGCAGTATTTT.

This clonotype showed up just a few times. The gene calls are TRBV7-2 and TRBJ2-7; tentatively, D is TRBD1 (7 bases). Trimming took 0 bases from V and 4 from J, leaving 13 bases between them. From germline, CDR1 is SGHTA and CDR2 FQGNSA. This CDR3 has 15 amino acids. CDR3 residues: CASSLARDSHYEQYF. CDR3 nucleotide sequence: TGTGCCAGCAGCTTAGCGCGGGACAGCCATTACGAGCAGTACTTC.

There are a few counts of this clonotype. CDR3 DNA sequence: TGTGCCAGCTCTCCCACGGCGGTCGTTAGGCAAGCTTTCTTT. Protein sequence: CASSPTAVVRQAFF. The chain joins TRBV18 to TRBJ1-1; D unresolved. This CDR3 is 14 amino acids long. Germline V gene data show CDR1 as KGHSH and CDR2 as LQKENI. V was shortened by 6 bases and J by 9 bases, with 20 bases between the two germline ends.

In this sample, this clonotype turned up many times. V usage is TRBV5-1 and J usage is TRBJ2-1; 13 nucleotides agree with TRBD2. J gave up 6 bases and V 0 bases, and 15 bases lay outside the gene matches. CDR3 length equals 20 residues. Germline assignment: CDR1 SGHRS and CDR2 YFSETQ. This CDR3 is CASSLATSGRVPKGRNEQFF. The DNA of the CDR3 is TGCGCCAGCAGCTTGGCAACTAGCGGGAGGGTCCCTAAGGGCCGCAATGAGCAGTTCTTC.

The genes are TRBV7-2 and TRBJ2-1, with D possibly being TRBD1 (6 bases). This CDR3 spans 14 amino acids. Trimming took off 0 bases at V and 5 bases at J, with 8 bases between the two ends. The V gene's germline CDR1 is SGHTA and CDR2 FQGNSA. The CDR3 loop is CASSLATGNNEQFF. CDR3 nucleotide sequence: TGTGCCAGCAGCTTAGCAACAGGGAACAATGAGCAGTTCTTC.

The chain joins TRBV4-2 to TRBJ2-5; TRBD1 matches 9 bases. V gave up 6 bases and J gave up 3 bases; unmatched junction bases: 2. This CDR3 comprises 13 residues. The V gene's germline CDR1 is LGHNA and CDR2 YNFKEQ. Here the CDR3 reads CASSRQGEETQYF. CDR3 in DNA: TGTGCCAGCAGTCGACAGGGGGAAGAGACCCAGTACTTC.

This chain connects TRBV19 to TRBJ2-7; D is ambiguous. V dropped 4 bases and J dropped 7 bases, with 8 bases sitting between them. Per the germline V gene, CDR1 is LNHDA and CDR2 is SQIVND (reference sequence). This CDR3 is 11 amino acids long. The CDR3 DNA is TGTGCCAGTAGTACTGCCCAGGAGCAGTACTTC. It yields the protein CASSTAQEQYF.

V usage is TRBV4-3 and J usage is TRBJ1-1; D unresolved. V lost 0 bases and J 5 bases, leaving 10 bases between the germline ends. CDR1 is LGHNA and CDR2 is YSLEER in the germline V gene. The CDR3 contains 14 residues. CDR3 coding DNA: TGCGCCAGCAGCCAAGACCTTGGAGGGACTGAAGCTTTCTTT. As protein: CASSQDLGGTEAFF.

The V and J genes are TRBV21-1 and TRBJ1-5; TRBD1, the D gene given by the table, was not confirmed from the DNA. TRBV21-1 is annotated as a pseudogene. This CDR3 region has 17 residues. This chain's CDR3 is CASFNYWTAYSNQPQHF. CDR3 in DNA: TGTGCCAGCTTCAACTACTGGACAGCATATAGCAATCAGCCCCAGCATTTT.

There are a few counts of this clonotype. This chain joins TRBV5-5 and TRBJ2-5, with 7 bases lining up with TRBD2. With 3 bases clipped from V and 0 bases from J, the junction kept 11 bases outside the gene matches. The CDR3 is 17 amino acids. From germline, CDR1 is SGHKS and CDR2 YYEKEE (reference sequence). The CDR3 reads CASSSAWGGVYQETQYF. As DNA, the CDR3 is TGTGCCAGCAGCTCCGCCTGGGGGGGGGTCTACCAAGAGACCCAGTACTTC.

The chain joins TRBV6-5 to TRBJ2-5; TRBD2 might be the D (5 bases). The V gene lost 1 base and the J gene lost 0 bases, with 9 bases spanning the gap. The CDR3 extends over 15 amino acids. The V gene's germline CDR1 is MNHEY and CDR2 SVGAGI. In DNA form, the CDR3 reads TGTGCCAGCAGTTACTTCGGACTCAACCAAGAGACCCAGTACTTC. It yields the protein CASSYFGLNQETQYF.

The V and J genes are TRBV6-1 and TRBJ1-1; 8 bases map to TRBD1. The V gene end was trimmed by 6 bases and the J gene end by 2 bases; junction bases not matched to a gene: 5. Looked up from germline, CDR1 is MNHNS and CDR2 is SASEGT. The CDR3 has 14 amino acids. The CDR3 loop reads CASRGGQVNTEAFF. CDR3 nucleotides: TGTGCCAGCAGAGGGGGACAGGTTAACACTGAAGCTTTCTTT.

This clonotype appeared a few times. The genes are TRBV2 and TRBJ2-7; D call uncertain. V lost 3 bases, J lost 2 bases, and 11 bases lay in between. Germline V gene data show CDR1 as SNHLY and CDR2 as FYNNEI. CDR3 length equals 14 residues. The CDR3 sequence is CASSDNPGPYEQYF. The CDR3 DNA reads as TGTGCCAGCAGTGATAACCCCGGGCCCTACGAGCAGTACTTC.

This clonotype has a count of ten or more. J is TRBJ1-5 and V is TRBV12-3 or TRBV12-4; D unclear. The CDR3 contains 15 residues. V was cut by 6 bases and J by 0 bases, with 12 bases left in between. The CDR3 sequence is CASSSDGNSNQPQHF. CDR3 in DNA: TGTGCCAGCAGCTCGGACGGAAATAGCAATCAGCCCCAGCATTTT.

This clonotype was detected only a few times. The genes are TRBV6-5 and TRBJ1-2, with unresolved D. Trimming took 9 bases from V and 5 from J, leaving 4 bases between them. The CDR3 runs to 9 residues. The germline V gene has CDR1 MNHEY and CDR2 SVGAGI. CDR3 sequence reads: CARCYGYTF. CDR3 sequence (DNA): TGTGCCAGATGTTATGGCTACACCTTC.